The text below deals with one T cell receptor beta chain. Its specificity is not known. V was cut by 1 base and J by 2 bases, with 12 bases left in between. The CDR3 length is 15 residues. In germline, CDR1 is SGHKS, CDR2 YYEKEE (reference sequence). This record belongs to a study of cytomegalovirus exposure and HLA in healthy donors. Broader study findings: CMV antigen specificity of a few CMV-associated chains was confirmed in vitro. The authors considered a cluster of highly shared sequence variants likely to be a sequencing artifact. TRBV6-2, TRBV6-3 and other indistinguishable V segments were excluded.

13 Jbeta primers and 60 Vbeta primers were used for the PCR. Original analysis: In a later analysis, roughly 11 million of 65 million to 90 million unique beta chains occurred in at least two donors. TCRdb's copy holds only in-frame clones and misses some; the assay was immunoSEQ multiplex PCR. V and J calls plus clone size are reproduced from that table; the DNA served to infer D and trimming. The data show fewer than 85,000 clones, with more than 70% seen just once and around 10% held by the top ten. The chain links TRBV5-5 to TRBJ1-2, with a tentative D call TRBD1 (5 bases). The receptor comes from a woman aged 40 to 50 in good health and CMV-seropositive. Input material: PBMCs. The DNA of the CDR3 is TGTGCCAGCAGCTTGATGGGGCGCGAGAACTATGGCTACACCTTC. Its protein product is CASSLMGRENYGYTF.